This paragraph covers one T cell receptor (beta chain) sequence. The record originates from a study of shared clonotypes between healthy human individuals. The table came from immunoSEQ multiplex PCR; TCRdb's copy has only in-frame clones and leaves some out. Among a few hundred thousand clones listed, approximately 79% were seen once. CD4+ cells were split into CD45RA+ naive and CD45RA-negative memory subsets. Sample: memory CD4+ T cells sorted from blood. As to subset: CD45RA-negative fraction. The sequence was obtained from a young man in good health.

This CDR3 reads CASSQDPRVSEQFF. The CDR3 region has the DNA TGCGCCAGCAGCCAAGATCCAAGGGTCTCTGAGCAGTTCTTC. V usage is TRBV4-1 and J usage is TRBJ2-1; the D is unclear. V lost 0 bases, J lost 9 bases, and 12 bases lay in between. This CDR3 spans 14 amino acids. Germline V gene lookup returns CDR1 MGHRA and CDR2 YSYEKL.